These T cell receptor beta chains were read from a single sample in a study of blood T cells in healthy people across ages. TCRdb re-analysed the 5' RACE reads in MiXCR, keeping a single row per CDR3 protein. The table lists hundreds of thousands of distinct CDR3 sequences, roughly 21% of them singletons. The material sequenced was blood. Receptors were obtained from a man in his 70s in good health. Each CDR3 is given with its conserved first and last residue. Fields, in order: clone size, V gene, J gene, D gene, CDR3 protein, CDR3 DNA. A D gene is named only where the DNA matches it firmly. Some rows mark clone size as missing; the rest say once, few, many or name a class of expanded clone.

clone size: few; V gene: TRBV2; J gene: TRBJ1-4; D gene: .; CDR3 protein: CASSEDQGRGNEKLFF; CDR3 DNA: TGTGCCAGCAGTGAAGACCAGGGACGCGGGAATGAAAAACTGTTTTTT
clone size: .; V gene: TRBV3-1; J gene: TRBJ2-1; D gene: .; CDR3 protein: CASSQDGSGYYNEQFF; CDR3 DNA: TGCGCCAGCAGCCAAGATGGTAGCGGATATTACAATGAGCAGTTCTTC
clone size: .; V gene: TRBV5-1; J gene: TRBJ2-7; D gene: .; CDR3 protein: CASSLGQAGTRQYF; CDR3 DNA: TGCGCCAGCAGCTTGGGACAGGCTGGGACGAGACAGTACTTC
clone size: few; V gene: TRBV7-9; J gene: TRBJ2-3; D gene: TRBD2; CDR3 protein: CASSTFLAGGADTQYF; CDR3 DNA: TGTGCCAGCAGCACCTTCCTAGCGGGAGGGGCAGATACGCAGTATTTT
clone size: .; V gene: TRBV2; J gene: TRBJ2-1; D gene: .; CDR3 protein: CASTKGGGREYNEQFF; CDR3 DNA: TGTGCCAGCACCAAGGGGGGCGGGAGAGAGTACAATGAGCAGTTCTTC
clone size: many; V gene: TRBV5-1; J gene: TRBJ2-1; D gene: TRBD2; CDR3 protein: CASSLASGNYNEQFF; CDR3 DNA: TGCGCCAGCAGCTTGGCTAGCGGGAACTACAATGAGCAGTTCTTC
clone size: .; V gene: TRBV29-1; J gene: TRBJ1-2; D gene: .; CDR3 protein: CSVGGSNYGYTF; CDR3 DNA: TGCAGCGTGGGGGGATCCAACTATGGCTACACCTTC
clone size: .; V gene: TRBV5-1; J gene: TRBJ1-1; D gene: .; CDR3 protein: CASSLGGSRVARTEAFF; CDR3 DNA: TGCGCCAGCAGCTTAGGGGGAAGTAGAGTGGCGAGGACTGAAGCTTTCTTT
clone size: few; V gene: TRBV5-1; J gene: TRBJ2-3; D gene: .; CDR3 protein: CASSLQTPQDTQYF; CDR3 DNA: TGCGCCAGCAGCTTACAGACCCCCCAAGATACGCAGTATTTT
clone size: few; V gene: TRBV11-2; J gene: TRBJ2-5; D gene: .; CDR3 protein: CASSLRGGGGYRETQYF; CDR3 DNA: TGTGCCAGCAGCCTAAGGGGAGGGGGCGGCTATCGGGAGACCCAGTACTTC
clone size: .; V gene: TRBV6-5; J gene: TRBJ2-1; D gene: TRBD2; CDR3 protein: CASSRTSGSNHEQFF; CDR3 DNA: TGTGCCAGCAGTCGAACTAGCGGGAGTAACCATGAGCAGTTCTTC
clone size: few; V gene: TRBV20-1; J gene: TRBJ2-3; D gene: .; CDR3 protein: CSARDSGTSTDTQYF; CDR3 DNA: TGCAGTGCTAGAGATTCCGGGACTAGCACAGATACGCAGTATTTT
clone size: .; V gene: TRBV7-9; J gene: TRBJ2-6; D gene: .; CDR3 protein: CASSPIVRSGANVLTF; CDR3 DNA: TGTGCCAGCAGCCCCATCGTGAGATCTGGGGCCAACGTCCTGACTTTC
clone size: .; V gene: TRBV5-1; J gene: TRBJ2-3; D gene: TRBD2; CDR3 protein: CASSLELAGARDTQYF; CDR3 DNA: TGCGCCAGCAGCTTGGAGCTAGCGGGAGCAAGGGATACGCAGTACTTT
clone size: few; V gene: TRBV29-1; J gene: TRBJ2-7; D gene: .; CDR3 protein: CSVEEDAGMGEQYF; CDR3 DNA: TGCAGCGTTGAAGAGGATGCAGGGATGGGCGAGCAGTACTTC
clone size: .; V gene: TRBV12-3/TRBV12-4; J gene: TRBJ2-1; D gene: TRBD2; CDR3 protein: CASSLISGRSRGRNEQFF; CDR3 DNA: TGTGCCAGCAGTTTAATTAGCGGGAGGTCAAGGGGTAGAAATGAGCAGTTCTTC
clone size: .; V gene: TRBV20-1; J gene: TRBJ2-7; D gene: TRBD1; CDR3 protein: CSAWGQTYERYF; CDR3 DNA: TGCAGTGCTTGGGGACAGACCTACGAGCGGTACTTC
clone size: .; V gene: TRBV5-6; J gene: TRBJ2-1; D gene: TRBD1; CDR3 protein: CASSLADREQFF; CDR3 DNA: TGTGCCAGCAGCTTGGCCGACAGGGAACAGTTCTTC
clone size: .; V gene: TRBV30; J gene: TRBJ2-3; D gene: TRBD1; CDR3 protein: CAWSARDSYTDTQYF; CDR3 DNA: TGTGCCTGGAGCGCAAGGGACAGTTACACAGATACGCAGTATTTT
clone size: .; V gene: TRBV25-1; J gene: TRBJ2-7; D gene: .; CDR3 protein: CASSAGRTEQYF; CDR3 DNA: TGTGCCAGCAGTGCCGGTAGAACCGAGCAGTACTTC
clone size: .; V gene: TRBV25-1; J gene: TRBJ2-2; D gene: TRBD1; CDR3 protein: CASSPRGQGDVTGELFF; CDR3 DNA: TGTGCCAGCAGCCCCAGGGGGCAGGGTGATGTGACCGGGGAGCTGTTTTTT
clone size: many; V gene: TRBV28; J gene: TRBJ2-5; D gene: .; CDR3 protein: CASTLVGLQETQYF; CDR3 DNA: TGTGCCAGCACCCTCGTGGGACTCCAAGAGACCCAGTACTTC
clone size: many; V gene: TRBV5-1; J gene: TRBJ2-1; D gene: TRBD2; CDR3 protein: CASSLGLASYNEQFF; CDR3 DNA: TGCGCCAGCAGCTTGGGACTAGCGTCTTACAATGAGCAGTTCTTC
clone size: few; V gene: TRBV4-1; J gene: TRBJ1-5; D gene: TRBD1; CDR3 protein: CASSQGQTSNQPQHF; CDR3 DNA: TGCGCCAGCAGCCAGGGACAGACAAGCAATCAGCCCCAGCATTTT
clone size: .; V gene: TRBV20-1; J gene: TRBJ2-1; D gene: TRBD2; CDR3 protein: CSARTSAMSSFF; CDR3 DNA: TGCAGTGCCAGGACTAGTGCAATGAGCAGTTTCTTC
clone size: .; V gene: TRBV14; J gene: TRBJ2-2; D gene: .; CDR3 protein: CASSTLGGAGELFF; CDR3 DNA: TGTGCCAGCAGCACGCTCGGCGGTGCCGGGGAGCTGTTTTTT
clone size: .; V gene: TRBV5-1; J gene: TRBJ2-5; D gene: .; CDR3 protein: CASSSQTGSETQYF; CDR3 DNA: TGCGCCAGCAGCAGTCAGACCGGGTCAGAGACCCAGTACTTC
clone size: many; V gene: TRBV5-1; J gene: TRBJ2-5; D gene: TRBD1; CDR3 protein: CASSSGTGTGETQYF; CDR3 DNA: TGCGCCAGCAGCTCAGGGACAGGGACAGGGGAGACCCAGTACTTC
clone size: .; V gene: TRBV7-2; J gene: TRBJ2-7; D gene: .; CDR3 protein: CASSRIIGGKPYEQYF; CDR3 DNA: TGTGCCAGCAGCCGTATAATTGGGGGAAAACCCTACGAGCAGTACTTC
clone size: few; V gene: TRBV20-1; J gene: TRBJ2-5; D gene: .; CDR3 protein: CSVTVGGQETQYF; CDR3 DNA: TGCAGTGTTACGGTGGGGGGTCAAGAGACCCAGTACTTC
clone size: few; V gene: TRBV21-1; J gene: TRBJ2-7; D gene: .; CDR3 protein: CASSKRDRGRCVYYEQYF; CDR3 DNA: TGTGCCAGCAGCAAAAGGGACAGGGGGCGGTGCGTCTACTACGAGCAGTACTTC
clone size: few; V gene: TRBV3-1; J gene: TRBJ2-7; D gene: .; CDR3 protein: CASSQARGFYEQYF; CDR3 DNA: TGTGCCAGCAGCCAAGCCCGGGGGTTCTACGAGCAGTACTTC
clone size: few; V gene: TRBV12-3/TRBV12-4; J gene: TRBJ2-5; D gene: .; CDR3 protein: CATQSAQETQYF; CDR3 DNA: TGTGCCACCCAGTCAGCCCAAGAGACCCAGTACTTC
clone size: few; V gene: TRBV28; J gene: TRBJ2-1; D gene: TRBD2; CDR3 protein: CASSLTASGSYEQFF; CDR3 DNA: TGTGCCAGCAGTTTAACCGCTAGCGGGAGCTATGAGCAGTTCTTC
clone size: few; V gene: TRBV9; J gene: TRBJ2-1; D gene: TRBD2; CDR3 protein: CASSVGGSGRAYNEQFF; CDR3 DNA: TGTGCCAGCAGCGTAGGGGGTAGCGGGAGGGCCTACAATGAGCAGTTCTTC
clone size: .; V gene: TRBV5-1; J gene: TRBJ2-4; D gene: TRBD1; CDR3 protein: CASSRDRGNQNIQYF; CDR3 DNA: TGCGCCAGCAGCAGGGACAGGGGGAATCAAAACATTCAGTACTTC